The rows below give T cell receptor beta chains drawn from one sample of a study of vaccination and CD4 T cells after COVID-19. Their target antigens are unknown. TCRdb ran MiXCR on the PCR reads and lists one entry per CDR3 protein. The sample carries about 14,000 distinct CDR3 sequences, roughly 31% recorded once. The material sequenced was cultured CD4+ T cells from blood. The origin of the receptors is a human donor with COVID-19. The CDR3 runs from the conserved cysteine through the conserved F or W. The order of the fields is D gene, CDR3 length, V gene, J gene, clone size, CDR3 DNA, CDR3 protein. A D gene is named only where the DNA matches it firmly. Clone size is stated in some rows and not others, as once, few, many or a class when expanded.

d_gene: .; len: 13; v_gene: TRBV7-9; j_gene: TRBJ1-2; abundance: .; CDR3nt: TGTGCCAGCAGCTTAAATTCTGGGGGGGGCTACACCTTC; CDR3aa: CASSLNSGGGYTF
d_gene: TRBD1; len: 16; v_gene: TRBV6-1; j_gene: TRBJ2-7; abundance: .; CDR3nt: TGTGCCAGCAGTCGACCAGGGACAGGGAAGTCCTACGAGCAGTACTTC; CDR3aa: CASSRPGTGKSYEQYF
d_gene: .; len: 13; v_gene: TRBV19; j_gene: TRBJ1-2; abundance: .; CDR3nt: TGTGCCAGTACAGCGGGACTGGCCTATGGCTACACCTTC; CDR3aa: CASTAGLAYGYTF
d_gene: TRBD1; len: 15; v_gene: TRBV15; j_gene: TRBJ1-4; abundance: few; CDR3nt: TGTGCCACCAGCGGCCGACAGGGACTGAATGAAAAACTGTTTTTT; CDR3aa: CATSGRQGLNEKLFF
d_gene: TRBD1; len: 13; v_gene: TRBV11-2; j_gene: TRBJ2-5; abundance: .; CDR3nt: TGTGCCAGCAGCGGGACAGGCGGGAAGACCCAGTACTTC; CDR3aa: CASSGTGGKTQYF
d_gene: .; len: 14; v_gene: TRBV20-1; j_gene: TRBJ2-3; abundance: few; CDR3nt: TGCAGTGCCCTTACGGCTGTGAGCACAGATACGCAGTATTTT; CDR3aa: CSALTAVSTDTQYF
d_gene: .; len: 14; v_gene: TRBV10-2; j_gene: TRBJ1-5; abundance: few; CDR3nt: TGCGCCAGCAGGGAAGGACAGAAGAATCAGCCCCAGCATTTT; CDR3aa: CASREGQKNQPQHF
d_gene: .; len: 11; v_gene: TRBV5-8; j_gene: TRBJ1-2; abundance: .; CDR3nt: TGTGCCAGCAGCTTGAGCTATGGCTACACCTTC; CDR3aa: CASSLSYGYTF
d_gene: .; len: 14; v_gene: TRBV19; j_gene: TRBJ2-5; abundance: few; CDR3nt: TGTGCCAGTAGTATAGCAAGGTTCCAAGAGACCCAGTACTTC; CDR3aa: CASSIARFQETQYF
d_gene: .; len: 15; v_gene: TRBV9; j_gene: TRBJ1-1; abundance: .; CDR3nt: TGTGCCAGCAGCGTGGCAGACAGGAGGATTACTGAAGCTTTCTTT; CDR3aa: CASSVADRRITEAFF
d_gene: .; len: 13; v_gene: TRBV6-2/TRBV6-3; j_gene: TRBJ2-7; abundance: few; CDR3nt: TGTGCCAGCAGTTACTCCACAGCATACGAGCAGTACTTC; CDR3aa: CASSYSTAYEQYF
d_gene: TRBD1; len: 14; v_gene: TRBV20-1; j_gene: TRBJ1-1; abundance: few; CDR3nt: TGCAGTGCTAGAGTGGGACAGTCTTACACTGAAGCTTTCTTT; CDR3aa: CSARVGQSYTEAFF
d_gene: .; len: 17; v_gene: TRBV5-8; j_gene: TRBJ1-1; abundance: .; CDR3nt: TGTGACAGCAGGGCGGTCCGGGACACCAACTATCGGACTGAAGCTTTCTTT; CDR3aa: CDSRAVRDTNYRTEAFF
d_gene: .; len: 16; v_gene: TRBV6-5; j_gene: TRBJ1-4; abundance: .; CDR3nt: TGTGCCAGCAGTTACCTGCCGGGGCCCGCGAATGAAAAACTGTTTTTT; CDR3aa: CASSYLPGPANEKLFF
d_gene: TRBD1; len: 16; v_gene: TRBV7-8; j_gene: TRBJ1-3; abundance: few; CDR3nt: TGTGCCAGCAGCTTGGACAGGGGGCGGAGTGGAAACACCATATATTTT; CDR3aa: CASSLDRGRSGNTIYF
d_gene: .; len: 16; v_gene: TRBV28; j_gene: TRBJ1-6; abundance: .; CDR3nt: TGTGCCAGCTGCCTTCCGGGGAGCTCCTATAATTCACCCCTCCACTTT; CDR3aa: CASCLPGSSYNSPLHF
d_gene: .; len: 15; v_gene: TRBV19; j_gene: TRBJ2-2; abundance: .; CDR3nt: TGTGCCACACGGGTGGGATCGGCCAACACCGGGGAGCTGTTTTTT; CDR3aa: CATRVGSANTGELFF
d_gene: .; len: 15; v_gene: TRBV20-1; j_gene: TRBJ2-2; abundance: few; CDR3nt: TGCAGTGCTTCCCGGAGGGGGCCGAACACCGGGGAGCTGTTTTTT; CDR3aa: CSASRRGPNTGELFF
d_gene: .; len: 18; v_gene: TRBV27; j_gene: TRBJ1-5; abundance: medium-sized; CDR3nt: TGTGCCAGCAGTTTATCGGGGGGTGGGGGAGTGGGCAATCAGCCCCAGCATTTT; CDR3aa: CASSLSGGGGVGNQPQHF
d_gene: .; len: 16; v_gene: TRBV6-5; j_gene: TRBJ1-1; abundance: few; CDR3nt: TGTGCCAGCAGTTACCAGGCACGGACCATGAACACTGAAGCTTTCTTT; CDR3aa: CASSYQARTMNTEAFF
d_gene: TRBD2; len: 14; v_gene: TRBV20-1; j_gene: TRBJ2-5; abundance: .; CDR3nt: TGCAGTGCGCCAGCGGGGGGCCTCCAAGAGACCCAGTACTTC; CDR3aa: CSAPAGGLQETQYF
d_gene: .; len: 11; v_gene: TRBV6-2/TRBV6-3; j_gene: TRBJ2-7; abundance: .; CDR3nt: TGTGCCAGCAGTCGCCCCTACGAGCAGTACTTC; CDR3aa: CASSRPYEQYF
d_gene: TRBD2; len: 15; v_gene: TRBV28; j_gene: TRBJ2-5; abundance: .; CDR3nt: TGTGCCAGCAGTTTCCCGAATCTAGCGGGGGTGACCCAGTACTTC; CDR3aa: CASSFPNLAGVTQYF
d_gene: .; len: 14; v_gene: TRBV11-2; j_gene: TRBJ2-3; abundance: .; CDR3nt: TGTGCCAGCAGCTTAAATCGGGGGACAGATACGCAGTATTTT; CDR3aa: CASSLNRGTDTQYF
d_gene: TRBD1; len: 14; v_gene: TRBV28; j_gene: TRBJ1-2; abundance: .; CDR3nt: TGTGCCAGCCAGTTAGGGGGCCCTAACTATGGCTACACCTTC; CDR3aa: CASQLGGPNYGYTF
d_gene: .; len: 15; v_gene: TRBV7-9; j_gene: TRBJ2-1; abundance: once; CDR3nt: TGTGCCAGCAGCCTGACTCAGGGCTCCTACAATGAGCAGTTCTTC; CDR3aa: CASSLTQGSYNEQFF
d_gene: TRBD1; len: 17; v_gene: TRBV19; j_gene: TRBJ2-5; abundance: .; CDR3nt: TGTGCCAGTAGTATAGGGGGGCGACAGGGGGCCCGGGAGACCCAGTACTTC; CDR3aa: CASSIGGRQGARETQYF
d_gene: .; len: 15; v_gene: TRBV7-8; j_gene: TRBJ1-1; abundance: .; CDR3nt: TGTGCCAGCAGCAAAATCCAAGGGGGATTGGGGGCGGCTTTCTTT; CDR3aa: CASSKIQGGLGAAFF
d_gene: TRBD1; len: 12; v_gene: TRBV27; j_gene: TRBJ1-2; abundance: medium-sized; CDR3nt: TGTGCCAGCAAAGACAGGGCCGGGCGCTACACCTTC; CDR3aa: CASKDRAGRYTF
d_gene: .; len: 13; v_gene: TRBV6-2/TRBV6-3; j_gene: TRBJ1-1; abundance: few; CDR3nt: TGTGCCAGCAGCAACAGTATGAACACTGAAGCTTTCTTT; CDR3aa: CASSNSMNTEAFF
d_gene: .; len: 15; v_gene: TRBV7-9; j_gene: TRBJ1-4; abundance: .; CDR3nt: TGTGCCAGCAGCTTAGGGTCGGGGACCCATGAAAAACTGTTTTTT; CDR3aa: CASSLGSGTHEKLFF
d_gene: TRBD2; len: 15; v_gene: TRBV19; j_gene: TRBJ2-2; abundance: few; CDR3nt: TGTGCCAGTAGTATAGGAGCGGGGATCCCCGGGGAGCTGTTTTTT; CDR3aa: CASSIGAGIPGELFF
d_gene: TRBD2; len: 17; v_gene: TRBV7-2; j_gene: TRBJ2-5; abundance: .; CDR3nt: TGTGCCAGCAGCTTATCGGGTAGCGGGGGGGCCGAGGAGACCCAGTACTTC; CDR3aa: CASSLSGSGGAEETQYF
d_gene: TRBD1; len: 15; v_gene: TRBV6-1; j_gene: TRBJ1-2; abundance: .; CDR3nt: TGTGCCAGCAGGGAATCGACAGGGAGGGAGCGGGGCTACACCTTC; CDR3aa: CASRESTGRERGYTF
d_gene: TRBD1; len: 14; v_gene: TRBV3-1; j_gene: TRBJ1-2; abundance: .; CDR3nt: TGTGCCAGCAGCCAGGACAGGGGGCCGGGTGGCTACACCTTC; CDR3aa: CASSQDRGPGGYTF
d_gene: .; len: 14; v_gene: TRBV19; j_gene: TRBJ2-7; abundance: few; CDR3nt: TGTGCCAGTAGCCCCAGGGGAGGCATCTACGAGCAGTACTTC; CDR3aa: CASSPRGGIYEQYF
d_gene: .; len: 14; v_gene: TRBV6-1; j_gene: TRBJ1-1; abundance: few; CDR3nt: TGTGCCAGCAGCCTAGGGGGACGTGACACTGAAGCTTTCTTT; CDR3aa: CASSLGGRDTEAFF
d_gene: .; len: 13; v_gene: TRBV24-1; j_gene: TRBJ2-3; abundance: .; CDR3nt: TGTGCCACCAGGGACAGACGCACAGATACGCAGTATTTT; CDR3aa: CATRDRRTDTQYF
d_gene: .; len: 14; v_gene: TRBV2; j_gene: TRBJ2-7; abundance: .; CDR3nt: TGTGCCAGCACCACCCCGGGGGTGGGCTACGAGCAGTACTTC; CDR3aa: CASTTPGVGYEQYF
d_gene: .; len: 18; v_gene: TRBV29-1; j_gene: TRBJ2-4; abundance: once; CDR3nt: TGCAGCGTTGGAGAGAGCGGTTCGGTTGGATTGGTCCAAAACATTCAGTACTTC; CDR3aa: CSVGESGSVGLVQNIQYF
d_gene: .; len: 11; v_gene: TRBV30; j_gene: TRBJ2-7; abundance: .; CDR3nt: TGTGCCTGGAGTATTCTTGGAGAGCAGTACTTC; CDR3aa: CAWSILGEQYF
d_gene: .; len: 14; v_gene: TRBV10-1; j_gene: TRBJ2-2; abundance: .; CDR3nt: TGCGCCAGCAGAAGTACAGCGAGCACCGGGGAGCTGTTTTTT; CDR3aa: CASRSTASTGELFF
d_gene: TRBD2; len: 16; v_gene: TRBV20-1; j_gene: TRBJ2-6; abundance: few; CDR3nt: TGCAGTGCTAGGCGTCGCGGGGGGCCTGGGGCCAACGTCCTGACTTTC; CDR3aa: CSARRRGGPGANVLTF
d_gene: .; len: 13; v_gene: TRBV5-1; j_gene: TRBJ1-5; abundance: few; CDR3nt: TGCGCCAGCCTGCCCTATAGCAATCAGCCCCAGCATTTT; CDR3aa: CASLPYSNQPQHF
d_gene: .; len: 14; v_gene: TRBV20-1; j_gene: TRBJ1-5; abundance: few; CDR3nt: TGCAGTGCTAGAGAGAGGGGGGGCAGGCAGCCCCAGCATTTT; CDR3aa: CSARERGGRQPQHF
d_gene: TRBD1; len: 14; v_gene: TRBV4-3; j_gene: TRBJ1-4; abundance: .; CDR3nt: TGCGCCAGCAGCCCCGGACAGGGGGAGGAAAAACTGTTTTTT; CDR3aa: CASSPGQGEEKLFF
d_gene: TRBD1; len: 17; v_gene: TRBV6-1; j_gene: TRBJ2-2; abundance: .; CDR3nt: TGTGCCAGCAGTCAGGACAGGACAGGAGCGAACACCGGGGAGCTGTTTTTT; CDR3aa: CASSQDRTGANTGELFF
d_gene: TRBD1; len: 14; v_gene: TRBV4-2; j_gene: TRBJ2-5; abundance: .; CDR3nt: TGTGCCAGCAGCCCGGGACAGGGGGGACAGACCCAGTACTTC; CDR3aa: CASSPGQGGQTQYF